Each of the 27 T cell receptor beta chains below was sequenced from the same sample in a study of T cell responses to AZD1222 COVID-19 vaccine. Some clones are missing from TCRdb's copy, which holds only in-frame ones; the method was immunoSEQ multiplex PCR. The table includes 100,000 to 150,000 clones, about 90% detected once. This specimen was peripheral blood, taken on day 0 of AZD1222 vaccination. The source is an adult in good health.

Here the CDR3 reads CASTLRGQGSAFF. Written as DNA, the CDR3 is TGTGCCAGCACGCTCCGAGGACAGGGTTCCGCTTTCTTT. The V gene is TRBV6-5, the J gene TRBJ1-1; 8 positions agree with TRBD1. Trimming at V came to 7 bases and at J to 11 bases, leaving 12 bases not matched to a gene. This CDR3 region has 13 residues. CDR1 is MNHEY, CDR2 SVGAGI, per germline.

For the CDR3, the DNA is TGTGCCAGCAGTTCCTTGGCCCGATACGAGCAGTACTTC. The encoded protein is CASSSLARYEQYF. V is TRBV6-5 and J is TRBJ2-7, with unresolved D. CDR1 is MNHEY and CDR2 is SVGAGI in the germline V gene. Trimming stripped 4 bases from V and 4 bases from J, with 11 bases between. CDR3 length: 13 residues.

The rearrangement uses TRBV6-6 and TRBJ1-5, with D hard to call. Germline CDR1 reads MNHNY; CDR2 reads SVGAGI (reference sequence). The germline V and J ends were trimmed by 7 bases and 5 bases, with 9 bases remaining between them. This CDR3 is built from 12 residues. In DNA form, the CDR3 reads TGTGCCAGCAAGAGTCCCGATCAGCCCCAGCATTTT. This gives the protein CASKSPDQPQHF.

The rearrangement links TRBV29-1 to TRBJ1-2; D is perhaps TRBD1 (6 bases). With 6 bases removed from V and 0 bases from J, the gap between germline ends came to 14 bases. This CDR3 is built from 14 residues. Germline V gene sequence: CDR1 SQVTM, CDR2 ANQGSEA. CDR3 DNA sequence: TGCAGCGTCCGACAGGACACGACTAACTATGGCTACACCTTC. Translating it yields CSVRQDTTNYGYTF. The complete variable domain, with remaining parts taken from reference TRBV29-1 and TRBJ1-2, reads SAVISQKPSRDICQRGTSLTIQCQVDSQVTMMFWYRQQPGQSLTLIATANQGSEATYESGFVIDKFPISRPNLTFSTLTVSNMSPEDSSIYLCSVRQDTTNYGYTFGSGTRLTVV.

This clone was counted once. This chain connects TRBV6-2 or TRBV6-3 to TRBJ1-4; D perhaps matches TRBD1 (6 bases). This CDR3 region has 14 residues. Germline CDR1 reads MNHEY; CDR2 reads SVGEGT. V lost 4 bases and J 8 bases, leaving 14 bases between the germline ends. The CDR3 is CASSLQGGNEKLFF. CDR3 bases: TGTGCCAGCAGTTTACAGGGAGGTAACGAAAAACTGTTTTTT.

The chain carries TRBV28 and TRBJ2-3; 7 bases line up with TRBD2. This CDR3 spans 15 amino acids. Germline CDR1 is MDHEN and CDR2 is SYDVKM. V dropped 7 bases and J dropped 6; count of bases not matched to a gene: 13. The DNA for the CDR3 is TGTGCCAGCACTCCAGGGAGGGCAGGGCTGGATACGCAGTATTTT. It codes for CASTPGRAGLDTQYF.

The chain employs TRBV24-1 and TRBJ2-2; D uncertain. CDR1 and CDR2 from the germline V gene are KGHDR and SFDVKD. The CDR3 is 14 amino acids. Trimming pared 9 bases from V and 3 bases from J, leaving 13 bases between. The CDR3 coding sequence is TGTGCCACCCGCGCGCTGATCGACACCGGGGAGCTGTTTTTT. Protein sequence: CATRALIDTGELFF.

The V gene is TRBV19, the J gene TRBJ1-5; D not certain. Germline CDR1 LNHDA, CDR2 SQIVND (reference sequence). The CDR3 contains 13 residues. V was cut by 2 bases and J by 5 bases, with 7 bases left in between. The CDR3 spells CASSITPDQPQHF. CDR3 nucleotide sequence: TGTGCCAGTAGTATAACGCCAGATCAGCCCCAGCATTTT.

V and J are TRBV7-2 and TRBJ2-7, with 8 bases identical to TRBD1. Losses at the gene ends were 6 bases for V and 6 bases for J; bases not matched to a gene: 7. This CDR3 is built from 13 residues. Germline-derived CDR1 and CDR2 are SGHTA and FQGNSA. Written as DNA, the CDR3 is TGTGCCAGCAGATTGACAGGGGCCCCCGAGCAGTACTTC. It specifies CASRLTGAPEQYF. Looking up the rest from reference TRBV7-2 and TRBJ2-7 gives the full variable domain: GAGVSQSPSNKVTEKGKDVELRCDPISGHTALYWYRQSLGQGLEFLIYFQGNSAPDKSGLPSDRFSAERTGGSVSTLTIQRTQQEDSAVYLCASRLTGAPEQYFGPGTRLTVT.

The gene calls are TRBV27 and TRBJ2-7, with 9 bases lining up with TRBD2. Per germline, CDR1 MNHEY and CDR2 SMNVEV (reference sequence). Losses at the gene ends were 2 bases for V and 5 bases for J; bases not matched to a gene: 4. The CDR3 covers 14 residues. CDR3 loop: CASSLAGGPHEQYF. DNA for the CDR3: TGTGCCAGCAGTTTAGCGGGAGGGCCTCACGAGCAGTACTTC.

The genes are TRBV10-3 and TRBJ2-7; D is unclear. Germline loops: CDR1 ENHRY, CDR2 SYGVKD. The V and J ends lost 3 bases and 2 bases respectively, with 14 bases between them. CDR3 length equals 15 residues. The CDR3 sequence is CAISDPLDGTYEQYF. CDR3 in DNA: TGTGCCATCAGTGACCCTCTTGACGGTACCTACGAGCAGTACTTC.

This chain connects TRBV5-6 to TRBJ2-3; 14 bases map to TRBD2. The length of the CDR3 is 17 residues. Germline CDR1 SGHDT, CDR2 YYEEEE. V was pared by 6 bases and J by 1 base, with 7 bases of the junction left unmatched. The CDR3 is CASIGTSGSRGTDTQYF. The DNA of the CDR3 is TGTGCCAGCATCGGGACTAGCGGGAGTCGTGGCACAGATACGCAGTATTTT.

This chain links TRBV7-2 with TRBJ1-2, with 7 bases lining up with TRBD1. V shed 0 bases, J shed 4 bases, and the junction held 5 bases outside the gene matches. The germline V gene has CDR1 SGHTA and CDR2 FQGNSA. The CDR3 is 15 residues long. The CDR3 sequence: CASSLAGGVSYGYTF. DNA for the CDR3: TGTGCCAGCAGCTTAGCAGGGGGCGTTTCCTATGGCTACACCTTC.

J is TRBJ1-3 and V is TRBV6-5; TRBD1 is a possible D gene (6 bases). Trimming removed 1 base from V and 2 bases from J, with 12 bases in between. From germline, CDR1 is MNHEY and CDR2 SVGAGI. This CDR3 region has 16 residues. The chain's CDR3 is CASSYLTGRTGNTIYF. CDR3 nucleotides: TGTGCCAGCAGTTACTTAACAGGGCGGACTGGAAACACCATATATTTT.

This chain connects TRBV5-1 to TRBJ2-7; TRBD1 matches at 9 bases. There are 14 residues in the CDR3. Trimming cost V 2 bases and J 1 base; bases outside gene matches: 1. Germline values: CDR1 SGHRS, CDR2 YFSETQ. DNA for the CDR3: TGCGCCAGCAGCTTCGGGACAGGGTCCTACGAGCAGTACTTC. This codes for CASSFGTGSYEQYF.

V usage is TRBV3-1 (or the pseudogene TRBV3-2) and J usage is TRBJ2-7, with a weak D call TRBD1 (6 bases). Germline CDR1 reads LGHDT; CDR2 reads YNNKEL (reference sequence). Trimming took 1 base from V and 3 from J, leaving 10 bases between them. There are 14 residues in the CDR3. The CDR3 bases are TGTGCCAGCAGCCAAGCTGGACAGCGCTACGAGCAGTACTTC. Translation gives CASSQAGQRYEQYF.

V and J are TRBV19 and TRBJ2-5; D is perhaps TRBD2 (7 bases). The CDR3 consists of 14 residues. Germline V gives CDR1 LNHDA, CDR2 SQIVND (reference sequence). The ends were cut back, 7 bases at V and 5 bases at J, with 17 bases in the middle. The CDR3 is CASTWGGRRETQYF. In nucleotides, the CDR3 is TGTGCCAGTACCTGGGGGGGGCGTAGGGAGACCCAGTACTTC.

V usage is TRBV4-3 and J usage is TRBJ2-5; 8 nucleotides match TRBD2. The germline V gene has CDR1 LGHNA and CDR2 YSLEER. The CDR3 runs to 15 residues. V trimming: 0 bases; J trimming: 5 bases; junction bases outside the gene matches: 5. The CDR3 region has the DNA TGCGCCAGCAGCCAAGAGGCGGGGGGTCACGAGACCCAGTACTTC. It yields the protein CASSQEAGGHETQYF.

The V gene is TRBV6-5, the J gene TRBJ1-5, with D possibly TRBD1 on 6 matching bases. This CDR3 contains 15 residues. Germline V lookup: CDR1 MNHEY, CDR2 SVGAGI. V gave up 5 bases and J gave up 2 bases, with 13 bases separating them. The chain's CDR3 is CASSPQGVGNQPQHF. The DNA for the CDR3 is TGTGCCAGCAGTCCACAGGGAGTTGGCAATCAGCCCCAGCATTTT.

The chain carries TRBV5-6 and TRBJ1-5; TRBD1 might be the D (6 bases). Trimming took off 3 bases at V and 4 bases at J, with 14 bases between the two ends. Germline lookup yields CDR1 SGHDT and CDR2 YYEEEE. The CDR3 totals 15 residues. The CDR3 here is CASSYGTGANQPQHF. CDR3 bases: TGTGCCAGCAGCTACGGGACGGGGGCGAATCAGCCCCAGCATTTT.

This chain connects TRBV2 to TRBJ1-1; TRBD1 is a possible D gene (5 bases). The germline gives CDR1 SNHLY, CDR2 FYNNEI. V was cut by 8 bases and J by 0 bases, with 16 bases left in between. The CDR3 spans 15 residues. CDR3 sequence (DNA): TGTGCCAGCCGACTACGGGGGGATCTGAACACTGAAGCTTTCTTT. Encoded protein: CASRLRGDLNTEAFF. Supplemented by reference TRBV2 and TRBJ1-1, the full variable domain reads EPEVTQTPSHQVTQMGQEVILRCVPISNHLYFYWYRQILGQKVEFLVSFYNNEISEKSEIFDDQFSVERPDGSNFTLKIRSTKLEDSAMYFCASRLRGDLNTEAFFGQGTRLTVV.

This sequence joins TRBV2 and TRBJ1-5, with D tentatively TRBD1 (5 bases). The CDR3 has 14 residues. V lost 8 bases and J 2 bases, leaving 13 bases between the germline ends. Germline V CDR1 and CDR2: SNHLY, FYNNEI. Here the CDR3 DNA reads TGTGCCAGCCAAGGTATCAGGGGCAATCAGCCCCAGCATTTT. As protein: CASQGIRGNQPQHF. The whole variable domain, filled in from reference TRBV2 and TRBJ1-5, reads EPEVTQTPSHQVTQMGQEVILRCVPISNHLYFYWYRQILGQKVEFLVSFYNNEISEKSEIFDDQFSVERPDGSNFTLKIRSTKLEDSAMYFCASQGIRGNQPQHFGDGTRLSIL.

The CDR3 bases are TGTGCCAGCAGCCCGGGACAGGGGGAACACTATGGCTACACCTTC. It yields the protein CASSPGQGEHYGYTF. The chain carries TRBV7-2 and TRBJ1-2; 11 bases fit TRBD1. Germline-derived CDR1 and CDR2 are SGHTA and FQGNSA. This CDR3 comprises 15 residues. J gave up 3 bases and V 5 bases, and 5 bases lay outside the gene matches.

CDR3 DNA sequence: TGTGCCAGCAGCTTAGGCAGGACTTCGGACAGGCCCCTCAGTGAAAAACTGTTTTTT. Amino acid sequence: CASSLGRTSDRPLSEKLFF. This chain links TRBV7-9 with TRBJ1-4, with 7 bases that match TRBD1. The CDR3 consists of 19 residues. Germline values: CDR1 SEHNR, CDR2 FQNEAQ (reference sequence). With V trimmed by 1 base and J by 7 bases, 18 bases remained unmatched.

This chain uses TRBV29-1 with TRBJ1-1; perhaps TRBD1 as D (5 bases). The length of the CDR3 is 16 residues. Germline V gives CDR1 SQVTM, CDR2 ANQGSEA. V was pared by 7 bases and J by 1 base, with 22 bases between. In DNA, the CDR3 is TGCAGCGCCGAAGGCGGGCCAGGGAGGCAGAACACTGAAGCTTTCTTT. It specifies CSAEGGPGRQNTEAFF.

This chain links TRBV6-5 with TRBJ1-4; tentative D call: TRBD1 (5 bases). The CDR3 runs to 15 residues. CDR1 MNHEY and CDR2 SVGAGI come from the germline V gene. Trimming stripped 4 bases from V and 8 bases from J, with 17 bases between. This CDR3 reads CASSLTGYGGEKLFF. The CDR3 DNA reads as TGTGCCAGCAGTTTAACCGGCTACGGGGGGGAAAAACTGTTTTTT.

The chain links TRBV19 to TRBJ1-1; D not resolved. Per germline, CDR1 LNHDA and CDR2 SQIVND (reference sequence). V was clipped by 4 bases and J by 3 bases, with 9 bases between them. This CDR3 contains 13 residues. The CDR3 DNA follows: TGTGCCAGTAGTAAAAGGGATCACACTGAAGCTTTCTTT. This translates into CASSKRDHTEAFF.